Listed here are 15 T cell receptor beta chains from one sample, sequenced in a study of blood T cells in healthy people across ages. It was with a sample-barcoded 5' primer and a J-beta primer mix that a second PCR of about 7 to 12 cycles was run. TCRdb redid the calling of the 5' RACE reads with MiXCR, one entry per CDR3 protein. The table has 600,000 to 800,000 distinct CDR3 sequences, 45% to 60% seen once. The specimen was blood. The receptors come from a woman aged 80 or older in good health.

The chain joins TRBV10-3 to TRBJ2-3; D is unresolved. CDR1 is ENHRY and CDR2 is SYGVKD in the germline V gene. Trimming took off 6 bases at V and 6 bases at J, with 19 bases between the two ends. The CDR3 is made up of 15 amino acids. The CDR3 DNA follows: TGTGCCATCAGCGAGCGCGACGGAGTTTCTGATACGCAGTATTTT. Translation: CAISERDGVSDTQYF.

This clonotype was observed a handful of times. The chain combines TRBV28 with TRBJ2-3, with 7 bases identical to TRBD2. The CDR3 loop spans 15 amino acids. Per the germline V gene, CDR1 is MDHEN and CDR2 is SYDVKM. The V gene end was trimmed by 6 bases and the J gene end by 0 bases; junction bases not matched to a gene: 6. The CDR3 spells CASRERGVSTDTQYF. CDR3 coding DNA: TGTGCCAGCAGGGAACGGGGGGTTAGCACAGATACGCAGTATTTT.

As for this clonotype: A much larger clone sits a single nucleotide away, making a read error possible. This rearrangement joins TRBV6-5 to TRBJ1-5, with D maybe TRBD1 (5 bases). The V gene lost 8 bases and the J gene lost 9 bases, with 20 bases spanning the gap. The CDR3 runs to 14 residues. CDR1 and CDR2 (germline): MNHEY, SVGAGI. The CDR3 region has the DNA TGTGCCAGCGGCCCAAGGGGAAACGTGCTGCCCCAGCATTTT. Residues: CASGPRGNVLPQHF.

A remark on this clonotype: Given a much more abundant clone one base away, this may be a read error. The CDR3 reads CTSSVVSATYNEQFF. The CDR3 DNA follows: TGTACCAGCAGCGTGGTTAGCGCCACCTACAATGAGCAGTTCTTC. The chain has TRBV9 and TRBJ2-1; D perhaps matches TRBD2 (5 bases). The CDR3 is 15 amino acids. Germline CDR1 and CDR2: SGDLS and YYNGEE.

Comments on this clonotype: Just one base apart from a much larger clone, this may be a read error. The CDR3 nucleotides are TGTGTCAGCAGAACCCAGGGGGTCTCCTACGAGCAGTACTTC. Translation: CVSRTQGVSYEQYF. This rearrangement joins TRBV12-3 or TRBV12-4 to TRBJ2-7, with 7 bases that match TRBD1. The CDR3 contains 14 residues.

To note about this clonotype: One base away lies a much larger clone, so this may be a sequencing read error. The genes are TRBV27 and TRBJ2-1; 8 bases align to TRBD2. The ends lost 6 bases at V and 6 bases at J; junction bases unmatched: 7. CDR1 and CDR2 from the germline V gene are MNHEY and SMNVEV (reference sequence). The CDR3 extends over 14 amino acids. The CDR3 spells CASRAGLVGNEQFF. CDR3 in DNA: TGTGCCAGCAGGGCGGGACTAGTGGGCAATGAGCAGTTCTTC.

This sequence joins TRBV28 and TRBJ2-1; TRBD2 might be the D (6 bases). The CDR3 spans 11 residues. V was trimmed by 7 bases and J by 9 bases, leaving 10 bases between them. The germline gives CDR1 MDHEN, CDR2 SYDVKM. The CDR3 spells CASIGGGEQFF. In DNA form, the CDR3 reads TGTGCCAGCATCGGGGGTGGTGAGCAGTTCTTC.

This clonotype has ten or more counts. This chain links TRBV20-1 with TRBJ2-1; tentatively, D is TRBD1 or TRBD2 (5 bases each). Germline V gene sequence: CDR1 DFQATT, CDR2 SNEGSKA (reference sequence). Deletions cut 3 bases from V and 0 bases from J, with 9 bases between. CDR3 size: 14 residues. CDR3 region: CSARGDSSYNEQFF. The DNA of the CDR3 is TGCAGTGCTAGGGGGGATAGCTCCTACAATGAGCAGTTCTTC.

CDR3 loop: CASRGQGSSYNEQFF. Written as DNA, the CDR3 is TGTGCCAGCAGAGGACAGGGGTCCTCCTACAATGAGCAGTTCTTC. V gene TRBV27 combines with J gene TRBJ2-1; 9 bases agree with TRBD1. V lost 6 bases to trimming and J lost 0 bases; unmatched junction nucleotides: 3. This CDR3 is 15 amino acids long. Germline V gives CDR1 MNHEY, CDR2 SMNVEV (reference sequence).

This chain joins TRBV4-3 and TRBJ2-5; D is tentatively TRBD1 or TRBD2 (5 bases each). The J call may be incorrect, as the DNA end agrees better with TRBJ2-7. Germline-derived CDR1 and CDR2 are LGHNA and YSLEER. The CDR3 runs 15 residues. The chain's CDR3 is CASSPGAGNIYEQYF. CDR3 nucleotide sequence: TGCGCCAGCAGCCCCGGGGCGGGTAACATCTACGAGCAGTACTTC.

This clonotype came up a few times. The V gene is TRBV6-5, the J gene TRBJ2-7; TRBD1 matches 8 bases. CDR1 is MNHEY and CDR2 is SVGAGI in the germline V gene. This CDR3 comprises 15 residues. V lost 0 bases to trimming and J lost 4 bases; unmatched junction nucleotides: 5. CDR3 nucleotides: TGTGCCAGCAGTTACTCTACAGGGGGAGGATACGAGCAGTACTTC. It yields the protein CASSYSTGGGYEQYF.

The V call is TRBV7-6, the J call TRBJ1-3; no reliable D call. Germline lookup yields CDR1 SGHVS and CDR2 FNYEAQ. The germline V and J ends were trimmed by 3 bases and 0 bases, with 9 bases remaining between them. The length of the CDR3 is 15 residues. The CDR3 reads CASSFGPSSGNTIYF. CDR3 sequence (DNA): TGTGCCAGCAGCTTTGGGCCGAGCTCTGGAAACACCATATATTTT.

This clonotype was observed at least ten times. The genes are TRBV2 and TRBJ2-5; possibly TRBD1 for D (6 bases). The CDR3 sequence is 15 residues long. Trimming removed 6 bases from V and 5 bases from J, with 19 bases in between. Germline loops: CDR1 SNHLY, CDR2 FYNNEI. The CDR3 spells CASSVQGSPGETQYF. DNA of the CDR3: TGTGCCAGCAGCGTACAGGGATCGCCTGGGGAGACCCAGTACTTC.

This clonotype was observed a few times. The rearrangement links TRBV12-3 or TRBV12-4 to TRBJ1-5; 7 bases align to TRBD1. This CDR3 has 13 amino acids. V shed 8 bases, J shed 10 bases, and the junction held 11 bases outside the gene matches. The CDR3 reads CASATGAWGPQHF. DNA of the CDR3: TGTGCCAGCGCAACAGGGGCATGGGGACCCCAGCATTTT.

At least ten counts were recorded for this clonotype. V and J are TRBV5-1 and TRBJ2-4, with D maybe TRBD2 (6 bases). Germline values: CDR1 SGHRS, CDR2 YFSETQ. The CDR3 is 13 residues long. Deletions cut 2 bases from V and 8 bases from J, with 11 bases between. Here the CDR3 reads CASSFGSGDIQYF. In DNA, the CDR3 is TGCGCCAGCAGCTTCGGGTCGGGGGACATTCAGTACTTC.